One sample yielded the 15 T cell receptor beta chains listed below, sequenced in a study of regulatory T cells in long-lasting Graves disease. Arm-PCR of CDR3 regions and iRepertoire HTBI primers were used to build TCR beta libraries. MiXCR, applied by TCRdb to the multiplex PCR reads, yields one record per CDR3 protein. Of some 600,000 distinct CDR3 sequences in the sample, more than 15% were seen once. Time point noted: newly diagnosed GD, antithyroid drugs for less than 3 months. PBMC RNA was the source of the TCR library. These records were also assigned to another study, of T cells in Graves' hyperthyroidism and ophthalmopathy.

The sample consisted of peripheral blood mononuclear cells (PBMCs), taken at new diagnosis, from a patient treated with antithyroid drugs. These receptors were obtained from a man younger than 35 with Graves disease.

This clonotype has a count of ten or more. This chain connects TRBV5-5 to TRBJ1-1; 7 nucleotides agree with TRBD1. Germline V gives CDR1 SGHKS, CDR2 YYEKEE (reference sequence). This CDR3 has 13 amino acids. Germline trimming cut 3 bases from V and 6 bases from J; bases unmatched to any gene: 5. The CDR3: CASSYGTAPEAFF. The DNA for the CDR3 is TGTGCCAGCAGCTACGGGACAGCCCCTGAAGCTTTCTTT.

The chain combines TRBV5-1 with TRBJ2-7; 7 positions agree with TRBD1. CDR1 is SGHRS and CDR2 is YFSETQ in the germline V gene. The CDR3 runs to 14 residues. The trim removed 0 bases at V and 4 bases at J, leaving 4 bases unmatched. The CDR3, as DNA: TGCGCCAGCAGCTTGGCGGGACAGACGTACGAGCAGTACTTC. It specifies CASSLAGQTYEQYF.

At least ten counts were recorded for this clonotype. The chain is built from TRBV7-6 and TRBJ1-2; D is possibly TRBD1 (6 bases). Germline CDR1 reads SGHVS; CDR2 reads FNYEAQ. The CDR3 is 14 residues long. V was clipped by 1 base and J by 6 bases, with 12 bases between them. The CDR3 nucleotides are TGTGCCAGCAGCTTAGGTGCGGGGGCTCATGGCTACACCTTC. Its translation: CASSLGAGAHGYTF. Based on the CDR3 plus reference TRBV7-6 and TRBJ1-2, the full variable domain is GAGVSQSPRYKVTKRGQDVALRCDPISGHVSLYWYRQALGQGPEFLTYFNYEAQQDKSGLPNDRFSAERPEGSISTLTIQRTEQRDSAMYRCASSLGAGAHGYTFGSGTRLTVV.

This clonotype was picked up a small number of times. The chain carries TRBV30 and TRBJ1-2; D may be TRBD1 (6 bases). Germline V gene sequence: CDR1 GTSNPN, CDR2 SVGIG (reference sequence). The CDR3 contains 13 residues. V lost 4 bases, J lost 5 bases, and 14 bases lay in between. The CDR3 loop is CAWTWDTEYGYTF. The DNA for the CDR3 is TGTGCCTGGACCTGGGACACCGAATATGGCTACACCTTC.

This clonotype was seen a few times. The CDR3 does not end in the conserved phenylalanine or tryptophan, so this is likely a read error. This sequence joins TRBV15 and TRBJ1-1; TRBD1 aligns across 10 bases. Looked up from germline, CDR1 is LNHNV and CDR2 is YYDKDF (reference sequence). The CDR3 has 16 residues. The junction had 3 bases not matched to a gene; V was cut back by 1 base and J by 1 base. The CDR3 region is CATSRGRDRGNTEAFL. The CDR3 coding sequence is TGTGCCACCAGCAGAGGCCGGGACAGGGGGAACACTGAAGCTTTCCTT.

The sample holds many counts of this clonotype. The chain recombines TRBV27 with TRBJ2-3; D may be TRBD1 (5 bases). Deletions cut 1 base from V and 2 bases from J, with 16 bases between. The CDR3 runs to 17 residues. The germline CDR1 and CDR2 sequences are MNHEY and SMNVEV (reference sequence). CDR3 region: CASSLLGVTGDTDTQYF. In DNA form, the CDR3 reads TGTGCCAGCAGTTTATTAGGGGTAACAGGTGACACAGATACGCAGTATTTT.

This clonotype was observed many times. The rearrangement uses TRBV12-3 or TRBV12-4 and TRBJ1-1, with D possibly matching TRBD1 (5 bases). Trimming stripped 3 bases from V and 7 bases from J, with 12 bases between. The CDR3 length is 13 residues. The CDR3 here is CASSFSRASEAFF. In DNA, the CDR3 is TGTGCCAGCAGTTTTAGCAGGGCGAGTGAAGCTTTCTTT.

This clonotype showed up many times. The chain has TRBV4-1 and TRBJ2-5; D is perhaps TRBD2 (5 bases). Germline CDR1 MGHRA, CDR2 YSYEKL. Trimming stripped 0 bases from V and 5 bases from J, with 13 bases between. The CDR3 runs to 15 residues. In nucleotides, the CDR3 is TGCGCCAGCAGCCAAGATGGGCTAGCAGGCGAGACCCAGTACTTC. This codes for CASSQDGLAGETQYF.

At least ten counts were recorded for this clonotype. The CDR3 loop is CASSLETVNYGYTF. For the CDR3, the DNA is TGCGCCAGCAGCTTGGAGACAGTTAACTATGGCTACACCTTC. The chain couples TRBV5-1 to TRBJ1-2, with a weak D call TRBD1 (5 bases). CDR3 length: 14 amino acids. Between the trimmed V and J ends, which lost 0 bases and 1 base, there was a span of 7 bases. Germline V gene sequence: CDR1 SGHRS, CDR2 YFSETQ. The whole variable domain, filled in from reference TRBV5-1 and TRBJ1-2, reads KAGVTQTPRYLIKTRGQQVTLSCSPISGHRSVSWYQQTPGQGLQFLFEYFSETQRNKGNFPGRFSGRQFSNSRSEMNVSTLELGDSALYLCASSLETVNYGYTFGSGTRLTVV.

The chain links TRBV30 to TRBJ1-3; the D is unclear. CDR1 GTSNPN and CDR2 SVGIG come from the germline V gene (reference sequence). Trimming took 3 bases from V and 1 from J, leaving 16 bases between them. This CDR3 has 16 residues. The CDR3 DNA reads TGTGCCTGGAGGGCAGCGGAGGTCTGGTCTGGAAACACCATATATTTT. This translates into CAWRAAEVWSGNTIYF.

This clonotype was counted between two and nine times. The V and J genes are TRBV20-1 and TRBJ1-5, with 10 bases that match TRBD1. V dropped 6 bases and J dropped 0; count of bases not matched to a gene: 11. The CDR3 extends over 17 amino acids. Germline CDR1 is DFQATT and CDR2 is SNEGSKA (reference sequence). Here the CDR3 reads CSAQPGQGQYSNQPQHF. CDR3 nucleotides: TGCAGTGCCCAACCGGGACAGGGGCAATATAGCAATCAGCCCCAGCATTTT.

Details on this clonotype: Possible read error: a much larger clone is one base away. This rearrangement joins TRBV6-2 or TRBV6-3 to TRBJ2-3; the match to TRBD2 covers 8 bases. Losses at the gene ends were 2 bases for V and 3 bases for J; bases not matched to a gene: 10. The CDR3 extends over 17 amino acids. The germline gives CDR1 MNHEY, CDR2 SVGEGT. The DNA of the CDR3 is TGTGCCAGCAGTTACCCCCCACTAGCGGACGGGACAGATACGCAGTATTTT. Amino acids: CASSYPPLADGTDTQYF.

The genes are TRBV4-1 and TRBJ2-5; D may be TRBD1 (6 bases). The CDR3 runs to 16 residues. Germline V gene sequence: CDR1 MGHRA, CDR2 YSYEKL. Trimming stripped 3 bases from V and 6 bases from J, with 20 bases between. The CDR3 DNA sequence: TGCGCCAGCAGCCAGGATCAACAGGGCTATAGCAAGACCCAGTACTTC. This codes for CASSQDQQGYSKTQYF.

The CDR3, as DNA: TGTGCCAGTAGTATGGCCAGGGGGGACTATGGCTACACCTTC. Translation: CASSMARGDYGYTF. The chain joins TRBV19 to TRBJ1-2; 7 bases line up with TRBD1. The CDR3 is 14 amino acids. V was pared by 3 bases and J by 3 bases, with 4 bases of the junction left unmatched. CDR1 and CDR2 (germline): LNHDA, SQIVND (reference sequence). The full variable domain, with the rest looked up from reference TRBV19 and TRBJ1-2, is DGGITQSPKYLFRKEGQNVTLSCEQNLNHDAMYWYRQDPGQGLRLIYYSQIVNDFQKGDIAEGYSVSREKKESFPLTVTSAQKNPTAFYLCASSMARGDYGYTFGSGTRLTVV.

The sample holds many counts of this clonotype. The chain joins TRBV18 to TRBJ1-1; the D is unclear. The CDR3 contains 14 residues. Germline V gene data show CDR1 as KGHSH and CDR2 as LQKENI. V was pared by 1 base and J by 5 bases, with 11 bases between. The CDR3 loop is CASSPRGPPTEAFF. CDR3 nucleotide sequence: TGTGCCAGCTCACCACGCGGTCCGCCAACTGAAGCTTTCTTT.